A single sample gave rise to the 21 T cell receptor beta chains below, sequenced in a study of cytomegalovirus exposure and HLA in healthy donors. With 60 Vbeta and 13 Jbeta primers, the PCR was carried out. The protocol was immunoSEQ multiplex PCR, while the TCRdb copy is restricted to in-frame clones and leaves out a portion. The profile shows over 100,000 clones, roughly 73% of them singletons. Sequences were obtained from PBMCs. These receptors were taken from a woman between 25 and 40 years old in good health and CMV-seronegative.

J is TRBJ2-1 and V is TRBV18; D unresolved. Germline-derived CDR1 and CDR2 are KGHSH and LQKENI. There are 14 residues in the CDR3. The ends were cut back, 6 bases at V and 4 bases at J, with 13 bases in the middle. The CDR3 reads CASSSSPDYNEQFF. The CDR3 DNA follows: TGTGCCAGCTCTTCTAGTCCCGATTACAATGAGCAGTTCTTC. The full variable domain, rest sourced from reference TRBV18 and TRBJ2-1, is NAGVMQNPRHLVRRRGQEARLRCSPMKGHSHVYWYRQLPEEGLKFMVYLQKENIIDESGMPKERFSAEFPKEGPSILRIQQVVRGDSAAYFCASSSSPDYNEQFFGPGTRLTVL.

This chain links TRBV5-1 with TRBJ1-2; possible D gene TRBD1, 6 bases. CDR3 length: 14 residues. Germline-derived CDR1 and CDR2 are SGHRS and YFSETQ. V was pared by 4 bases and J by 7 bases, with 17 bases between. CDR3 nucleotides: TGCGCCAGCAGCCAAGTCAGGGGAGTTGGTGGCTACACCTTC. Protein: CASSQVRGVGGYTF.

This rearrangement joins TRBV30 to TRBJ2-1, with D possibly being TRBD2 (5 bases). The CDR3 is made up of 16 amino acids. Germline V gene data show CDR1 as GTSNPN and CDR2 as SVGIG (reference sequence). The ends were cut back, 0 bases at V and 0 bases at J, with 12 bases in the middle. The CDR3: CAWSVSATSSYNEQFF. CDR3 nucleotide sequence: TGTGCCTGGAGTGTTTCGGCTACTAGCTCCTACAATGAGCAGTTCTTC.

The chain has TRBV9 and TRBJ2-3, with 10 bases aligning to TRBD2. Germline assignment: CDR1 SGDLS and CDR2 YYNGEE. The CDR3 loop spans 15 amino acids. J lost 4 bases, V lost 1 base, and 3 bases had no gene match. The CDR3 DNA reads TGTGCCAGCAGCGTAAGCGGGGGGGCCGCAGATACGCAGTATTTT. Its translation: CASSVSGGAADTQYF.

The chain employs TRBV18 and TRBJ2-4; weak D call: TRBD2 (5 bases). The CDR3 extends over 18 amino acids. CDR1 and CDR2 (germline): KGHSH, LQKENI. V was shortened by 3 bases and J by 0 bases, with 18 bases between the two germline ends. The CDR3 loop reads CASSPYLGSAGAKNIQYF. The DNA of the CDR3 is TGTGCCAGCTCACCTTACCTCGGTAGCGCAGGAGCCAAAAACATTCAGTACTTC.

V usage is TRBV5-6 and J usage is TRBJ2-3; a possible D gene is TRBD1 (5 bases). V gave up 4 bases and J gave up 5 bases, with 17 bases separating them. This CDR3 comprises 15 residues. Germline values: CDR1 SGHDT, CDR2 YYEEEE. The CDR3: CASSRKVGLQDTQYF. The CDR3 DNA reads TGTGCCAGCAGCCGAAAGGTGGGGCTTCAAGATACGCAGTATTTT.

This clone was recorded a few times. The V call is TRBV5-1, the J call TRBJ1-1; D is perhaps TRBD1 (5 bases). The V gene lost 0 bases and the J gene lost 6 bases, with 9 bases spanning the gap. This CDR3 is built from 13 residues. Looked up from germline, CDR1 is SGHRS and CDR2 is YFSETQ. The CDR3 coding sequence is TGCGCCAGCAGCTTGGGGTCGGGGGCTGAAGCTTTCTTT. Protein: CASSLGSGAEAFF.

In its sample, this clone was seen a few times. V gene TRBV25-1 combines with J gene TRBJ1-3; possible D gene TRBD1, 5 bases. Germline loops: CDR1 MGHDK, CDR2 SYGVNS. There are 16 residues in the CDR3. V was shortened by 3 bases and J by 4 bases, with 16 bases between the two germline ends. In DNA form, the CDR3 reads TGTGCCAGCAGTGACCCGCCTGGGGCTTCAGGAAACACCATATATTTT. It yields the protein CASSDPPGASGNTIYF. The full variable domain, with the rest looked up from reference TRBV25-1 and TRBJ1-3, is EADIYQTPRYLVIGTGKKITLECSQTMGHDKMYWYQQDPGMELHLIHYSYGVNSTEKGDLSSESTVSRIRTEHFPLTLESARPSHTSQYLCASSDPPGASGNTIYFGEGSWLTVV.

This chain uses TRBV5-1 with TRBJ1-1; no definite D call. Germline CDR1 reads SGHRS; CDR2 reads YFSETQ. The CDR3 is 16 amino acids. Trimming took off 0 bases at V and 5 bases at J, with 17 bases between the two ends. CDR3 residues: CASSLDGRRVRTEAFF. DNA for the CDR3: TGCGCCAGCAGCTTGGATGGTCGGCGGGTCCGGACTGAAGCTTTCTTT.

V is TRBV6-5 and J is TRBJ1-3; D uncertain. The CDR3 is 13 amino acids. The germline V gene encodes CDR1 MNHEY and CDR2 SVGAGI. V lost 3 bases, J lost 4 bases, and 7 bases lay in between. The CDR3 nucleotides are TGTGCCAGCAGTTATCAACAGGGAAACACCATATATTTT. It codes for CASSYQQGNTIYF.

The genes are TRBV2 and TRBJ1-1; TRBD1 aligns across 12 bases. The J segment lost 4 bases and the V segment lost 7 bases, leaving 10 bases of the junction unmatched. Germline CDR1 is SNHLY and CDR2 is FYNNEI. CDR3 length equals 16 residues. The CDR3 sequence: CASTIGTGGRVTEAFF. CDR3 in DNA: TGTGCCAGCACGATTGGGACAGGGGGCAGGGTCACTGAAGCTTTCTTT.

V usage is TRBV2 and J usage is TRBJ1-5; weak D call: TRBD1 (6 bases). Per germline, CDR1 SNHLY and CDR2 FYNNEI. Between the trimmed V and J ends, which lost 11 bases and 4 bases, there was a span of 12 bases. CDR3 size: 12 residues. The CDR3 region has the DNA TGTGCCGGAGGTACAGGGAATCAGCCCCAGCATTTT. Its protein product is CAGGTGNQPQHF.

The V and J genes are TRBV27 and TRBJ2-7, with 11 bases matching TRBD2. The germline gives CDR1 MNHEY, CDR2 SMNVEV (reference sequence). The V and J ends lost 4 bases and 3 bases, in that order; junction bases with no gene match: 2. The CDR3 extends over 14 amino acids. CDR3 nucleotide sequence: TGTGCCAGCAGTTGGCTAGCGGGAGGCTACGAGCAGTACTTC. It codes for CASSWLAGGYEQYF.

This chain uses TRBV29-1 with TRBJ2-2; 7 bases fit TRBD2. J lost 5 bases, V lost 3 bases, and 3 bases had no gene match. The CDR3 sequence is 13 residues long. Germline assignment: CDR1 SQVTM and CDR2 ANQGSEA. This CDR3 is CSVDQGGTGELFF. The CDR3 nucleotides are TGCAGCGTTGATCAGGGAGGGACCGGGGAGCTGTTTTTT.

This rearrangement joins TRBV29-1 to TRBJ2-2; 7 nucleotides line up with TRBD1. Germline V CDR1 and CDR2: SQVTM, ANQGSEA. V dropped 4 bases and J dropped 8; count of bases not matched to a gene: 4. The length of the CDR3 is 12 residues. This chain's CDR3 is CSVGPRGGELFF. The CDR3 DNA reads as TGCAGCGTTGGTCCCAGGGGGGGGGAGCTGTTTTTT.

This clone has more than one count but fewer than ten. The chain employs TRBV5-1 and TRBJ1-1; D possibly corresponds to TRBD1 (5 bases). Trimming left V 4 bases short and J 3 bases short, with 13 bases between. This CDR3 comprises 14 residues. CDR1 is SGHRS, CDR2 YFSETQ, per germline. The CDR3 protein is CASSGGEWYTEAFF. The CDR3 nucleotides are TGCGCCAGCAGCGGGGGGGAGTGGTACACTGAAGCTTTCTTT. Full variable domain (rest looked up from reference TRBV5-1 and TRBJ1-1): KAGVTQTPRYLIKTRGQQVTLSCSPISGHRSVSWYQQTPGQGLQFLFEYFSETQRNKGNFPGRFSGRQFSNSRSEMNVSTLELGDSALYLCASSGGEWYTEAFFGQGTRLTVV.

The chain is built from TRBV25-1 and TRBJ1-2, with 9 bases aligning to TRBD1. CDR1 and CDR2 from the germline V gene are MGHDK and SYGVNS. CDR3 length equals 16 residues. V shed 3 bases, J shed 4 bases, and the junction held 9 bases outside the gene matches. CDR3 DNA sequence: TGTGCCAGCAGTGATCCAAGGACAGGGGAAGTCTATGGCTACACCTTC. It encodes CASSDPRTGEVYGYTF.

On this clone itself: At one end the junction does not follow the germline gene, possibly because of a read error. This sequence joins TRBV7-9 and TRBJ2-7, with 10 bases lining up with TRBD2. The germline CDR1 and CDR2 sequences are SEHNR and FQNEAQ (reference sequence). The CDR3 loop spans 12 amino acids. CDR3 in DNA: TGTTCCAGCGGGGGGGATCGGGGCGAGCAGTACTTC. Translated, it gives CSSGGDRGEQYF.

This clone appeared a few times. The rearrangement joins TRBV30 to TRBJ2-1; TRBD1 aligns across 7 bases. V dropped 4 bases and J dropped 7; count of bases not matched to a gene: 7. The CDR3 has 13 amino acids. Germline V gives CDR1 GTSNPN, CDR2 SVGIG (reference sequence). This chain's CDR3 is CAWTRTGQNEQFF. In DNA form, the CDR3 reads TGTGCCTGGACCAGGACAGGTCAGAATGAGCAGTTCTTC. The full variable domain, its missing parts supplied by reference TRBV30 and TRBJ2-1, is SQTIHQWPATLVQPVGSPLSLECTVEGTSNPNLYWYRQAAGRGLQLLFYSVGIGQISSEVPQNLSASRPQDRQFILSSKKLLLSDSGFYLCAWTRTGQNEQFFGPGTRLTVL.

V usage is TRBV7-9 and J usage is TRBJ2-7; D is unresolved. Trimming removed 3 bases at V and 1 base at J, with 16 bases between. Germline V gene data show CDR1 as SEHNR and CDR2 as FQNEAQ (reference sequence). The length of the CDR3 is 16 residues. The CDR3 loop is CASSFRVQSDSYEQYF. The CDR3 coding sequence is TGTGCCAGCAGCTTTCGTGTACAGTCTGATTCCTACGAGCAGTACTTC.

This chain uses TRBV28 with TRBJ1-5; D not resolved. The CDR3 spans 13 residues. Germline assignment: CDR1 MDHEN and CDR2 SYDVKM. V was shortened by 4 bases and J by 5 bases, with 9 bases between the two germline ends. CDR3 region: CASSSTRDQPQHF. The CDR3 coding sequence is TGTGCCAGCAGTTCAACCCGAGATCAGCCCCAGCATTTT.